This entry features one T cell receptor (beta chain) sequence. This clonotype was found many times. No antigen is known for it. There are no base qualities to consult, and no much larger clone falls within one base. What the time point label conveys for this sample: persistent/refractory GD, antithyroid drugs over 5 years with positive TRAb. For both TCR sequencing and RNA sequencing, RNA was extracted from PBMCs using TRIzol. Graves' disease was diagnosed according to American Thyroid Association guidelines. The patients came from an endocrinology department in Xi'an, China. Each patient gave 7.5 to 10 milliliters of peripheral blood, collected in an EDTA anticoagulant tube. PBMCs were isolated by Ficoll Paque Plus density gradient separation without further T cell sorting. An Agilent 2100 Bioanalyzer and agarose gel were used to assess RNA quality, and a NanoDrop 2000 was used to measure RNA concentration.

Its CDR3 holds 12 amino acids, cysteine through phenylalanine. Kept here is only the CDR3 DNA, which spans 36 bases and is read in frame from base 1. Via the germline V gene, CDR1 is ENHRY and CDR2 SYGVKD. The germline ends are 5 bases apart after V is trimmed by 3 bases and J by 2 bases. The sample belongs to a study of regulatory T cells in long-lasting Graves disease (dated by TCRdb to about 2021). About the study as a whole: To count as having persistent Graves' disease, a patient had to have received antithyroid drug treatment for over 5 years with TSH receptor autoantibodies remaining persistently positive. This study used TCR sequencing and RNA sequencing of peripheral blood to compare persistent Graves' disease patients against newly diagnosed Graves' disease patients. The study was conducted in China and was registered as a clinical trial. A total of approximately 35 samples underwent TCR sequencing: around 13 from persistent and about 20 from newly diagnosed Graves' disease patients. In the clinical cohort, patients with persistent Graves' disease had used antithyroid drugs for an average of around 10 years.

Results and caveats for the whole study, not just this receptor: Preferential use of TRBV28, TRBJ1-2 and TRBJ2-5 was observed in persistent disease, whereas TRBV20-1 and TRBJ2-1 were favored in newly diagnosed disease. Persistent patients shared more public clonotypes among themselves (around 2,500) than newly diagnosed patients did (roughly 920). The authors noted that the small sample size was a limitation that may lower accuracy. Only peripheral blood was studied, because thyroid tissue, the primary lesion, was inaccessible. Compared with newly diagnosed patients, persistent Graves' disease patients had lower TCR Shannon entropy and fewer highly expanded clones, which suggests clonal expansion. Sequencing and analysis were restricted to the TCR beta chain.

Libraries were constructed by multiplex PCR. Instrument on record: Illumina HiSeq 4000. To build TCR beta libraries, CDR3 regions were amplified by Arm-PCR using iRepertoire HTBI primers. Before sequencing, the PCR products underwent gel purification. Per the source publication's procedure: Gene usage analysis of CDR3 amino acid clonotypes relied on the roughly 67 TRBV and 14 TRBJ segments identified across samples. Filtered high-quality paired reads were merged into contigs using COPE and FqMerger. Contigs were aligned with BLAST to IMGT TRBV, TRBD and TRBJ reference genes, and CDR3 was defined per IMGT. Any clonotype with a frequency above 0.1% was counted as a highly expanded clone. Repertoire diversity was measured by Shannon entropy, and V-J evenness by the Gini coefficient. A clonotype found in more than one individual was treated as public. TCRdb redid the processing of the public reads, applying fastp at Q25 and MiXCR, and retained in-frame beta chains. Each entry merges the rows of one CDR3 protein and shows their most common DNA and genes. The V and J calls and clone size come from TCRdb's table, not from the authors' own analysis. The table for this sample lists 500,000 to 800,000 distinct CDR3 sequences; approximately 29% of them were counted only once. The top ten hold 40% to 55% of the sample.

Source: peripheral blood mononuclear cells (PBMCs), taken when the disease was refractory, from a patient treated with antithyroid drugs. The clonotype comes from a female donor with Graves disease. The sequence links TRBV10-3 to TRBJ2-7; the D gene is not confidently resolved. The CDR3 in this case is CAISESAYEQYF. The sequenced DNA: TGTGCCATCAGTGAATCAGCCTACGAGCAGTACTTC.